This TCR beta chain was sequenced for a study of control samples from healthy donors and cancer patients (dated by TCRdb to 2018 to 2021). The method was the immunoSEQ multiplex PCR assay. The table comes from immuneACCESS by way of TCRdb, which keeps in-frame sequences with V and J called. Part of the clones is missing from these tables; in studies checked, under half for an unresolved V gene and the rest for unknown reasons. The table for this sample lists about 130,000 clones; over 75% of them were counted only once. Around 2% of the sample rests with the top ten. On this clone itself: The target of this receptor is not known. Per-base qualities were not stored, and no clone one base away is much larger.

The source is a man younger than 35 in good health. The sample taken for sequencing was blood.

CDR3 region: CAWTRGTSSYNEQFF. The sequenced DNA is TGTGCCTGGACTCGGGGGACCAGCTCCTACAATGAGCAGTTCTTC. The chain is assembled from TRBV30 and TRBJ2-1, and the D gene may be TRBD2, 6 bases matching. Per the germline V gene (reference sequence), GTSNPN is the CDR1 and SVGIG is the CDR2. The germline ends are 13 bases apart after V is trimmed by 4 bases and J by 0 bases. Measured from the cysteine to the phenylalanine, the CDR3 is 15 residues long. Only the CDR3 portion is preserved as DNA: 45 bases, with reading frame beginning at the first base.